This TCR beta chain was captured in a study of T cells in Graves' hyperthyroidism and ophthalmopathy. The CDR3 covers 15 residues. Looked up from germline, CDR1 is SGHAT and CDR2 is FQNNGV. Trimming left V 6 bases short and J 7 bases short, with 19 bases between. Authors of the study amplified TCR beta CDR3 regions from RNA transcripts. In the first-round RT-PCR of the TCR CDR3, the HTBI primer set was used. TCRdb re-analysed the multiplex PCR reads in MiXCR, keeping a single row per CDR3 protein. Among over 650,000 distinct CDR3 sequences, 16% were seen once, and the ten largest hold under 8.5%. In this sample, this clonotype turned up many times. Out of over 9 ml of fresh peripheral blood came the PBMCs.

The sequence derives from a man between 18 and 29 years old with Graves' hyperthyroidism. Sequenced input: blood. This chain joins TRBV11-2 and TRBJ2-1; TRBD1 might be the D (5 bases). The CDR3 spells CASRLLKGKGNEQFF. In DNA form, the CDR3 reads TGTGCCAGCAGACTCCTAAAGGGCAAGGGGAATGAGCAGTTCTTC.